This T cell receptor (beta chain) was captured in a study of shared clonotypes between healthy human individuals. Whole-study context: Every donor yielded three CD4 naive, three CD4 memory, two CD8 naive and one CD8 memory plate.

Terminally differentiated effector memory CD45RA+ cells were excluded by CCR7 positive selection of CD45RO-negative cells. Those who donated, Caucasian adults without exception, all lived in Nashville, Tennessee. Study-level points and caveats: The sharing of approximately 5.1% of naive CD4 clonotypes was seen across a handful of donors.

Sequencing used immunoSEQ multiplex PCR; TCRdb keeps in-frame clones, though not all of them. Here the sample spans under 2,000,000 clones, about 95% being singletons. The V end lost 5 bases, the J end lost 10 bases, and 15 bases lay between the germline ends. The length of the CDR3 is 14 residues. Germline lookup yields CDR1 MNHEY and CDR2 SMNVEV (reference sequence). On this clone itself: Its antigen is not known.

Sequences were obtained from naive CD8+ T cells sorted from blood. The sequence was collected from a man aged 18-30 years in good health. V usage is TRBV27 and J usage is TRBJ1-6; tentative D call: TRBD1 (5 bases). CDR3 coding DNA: TGTGCCAGCAGTCCGCGGGACTTCCTGTCACCCCTCCACTTT. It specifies CASSPRDFLSPLHF.